The clone carrying this T cell receptor (beta chain) came up many times. Its antigen is unidentified. The CDR3 has 15 amino acids. The V gene end was trimmed by 1 base and the J gene end by 6 bases; junction bases not matched to a gene: 6. From germline, CDR1 is SGHRS and CDR2 YFSETQ. Full-length variable regions came from constant-region reverse primers plus semi-nested Nested Universal Primer A PCR. TCRdb re-derived calls from the 5' RACE reads in MiXCR, one entry per CDR3 protein. This table has approximately 9,800 distinct CDR3 sequences, approximately 14% appearing once. Study-wide results and limits: Tumor memory CD4+ T cell TCR gene usage clustered with blood and lymph node memory CD4+ cells and lymph node naive CD4+ cells.

Tregs were sorted as CD4+CD25+CD127-/low cells. The sequenced material came from Tregs sorted from blood. The gene calls are TRBV5-1 and TRBJ2-2; 7 nucleotides agree with TRBD1. The sequence derives from a female donor with breast cancer. The CDR3, as DNA: TGCGCCAGCAGCTTGAACGGACAGGTTCCCGGGGAGCTGTTTTTT. Its protein is CASSLNGQVPGELFF.